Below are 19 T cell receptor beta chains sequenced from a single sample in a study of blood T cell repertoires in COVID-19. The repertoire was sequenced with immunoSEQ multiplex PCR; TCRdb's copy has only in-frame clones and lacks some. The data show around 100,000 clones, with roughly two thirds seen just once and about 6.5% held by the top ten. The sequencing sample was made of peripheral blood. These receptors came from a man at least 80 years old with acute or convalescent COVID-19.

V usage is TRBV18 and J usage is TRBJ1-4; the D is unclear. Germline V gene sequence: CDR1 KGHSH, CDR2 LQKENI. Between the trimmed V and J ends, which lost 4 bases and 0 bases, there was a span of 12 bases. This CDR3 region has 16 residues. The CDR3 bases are TGTGCCAGCTCACTTAGACAAGTATCAACTAATGAAAAACTGTTTTTT. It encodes CASSLRQVSTNEKLFF.

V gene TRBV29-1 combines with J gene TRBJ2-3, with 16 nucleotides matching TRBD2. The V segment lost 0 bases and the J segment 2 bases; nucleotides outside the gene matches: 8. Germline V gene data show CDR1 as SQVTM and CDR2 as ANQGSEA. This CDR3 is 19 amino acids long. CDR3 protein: CSVEDRGLAGGKVTDTQYF. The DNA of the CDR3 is TGCAGCGTTGAAGATCGGGGACTAGCGGGAGGGAAGGTCACAGATACGCAGTATTTT.

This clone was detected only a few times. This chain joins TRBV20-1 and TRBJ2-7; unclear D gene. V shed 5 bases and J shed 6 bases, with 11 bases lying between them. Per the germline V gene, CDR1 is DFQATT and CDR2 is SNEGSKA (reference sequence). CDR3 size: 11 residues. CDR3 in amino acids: CSARSNAEQYF. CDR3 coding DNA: TGCAGTGCTCGGTCAAATGCCGAGCAGTACTTC.

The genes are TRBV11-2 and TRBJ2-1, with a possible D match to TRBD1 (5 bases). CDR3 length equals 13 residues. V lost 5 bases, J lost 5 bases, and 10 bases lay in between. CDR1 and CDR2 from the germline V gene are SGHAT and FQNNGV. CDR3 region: CASSQQTDNEQFF. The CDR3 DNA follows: TGTGCCAGCAGCCAACAGACAGACAATGAGCAGTTCTTC.

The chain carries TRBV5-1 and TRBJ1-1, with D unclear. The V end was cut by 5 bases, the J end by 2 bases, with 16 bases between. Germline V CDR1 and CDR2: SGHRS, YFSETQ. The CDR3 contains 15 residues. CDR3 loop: CASSSAGILNTEAFF. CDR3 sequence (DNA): TGCGCCAGCAGTTCTGCCGGGATCTTAAACACTGAAGCTTTCTTT.

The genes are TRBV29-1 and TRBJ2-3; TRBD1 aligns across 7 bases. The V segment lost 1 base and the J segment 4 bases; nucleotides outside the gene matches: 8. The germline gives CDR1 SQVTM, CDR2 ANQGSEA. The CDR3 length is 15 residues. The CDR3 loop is CSVEGVTGSADTQYF. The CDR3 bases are TGCAGCGTTGAAGGTGTGACAGGGAGCGCAGATACGCAGTATTTT.

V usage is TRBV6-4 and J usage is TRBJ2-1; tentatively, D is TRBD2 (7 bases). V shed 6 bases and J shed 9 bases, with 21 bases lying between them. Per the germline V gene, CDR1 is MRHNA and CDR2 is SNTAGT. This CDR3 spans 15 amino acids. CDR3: CASSPTLGGGGEQFF. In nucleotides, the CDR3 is TGTGCCAGCAGCCCTACCTTGGGGGGGGGCGGTGAGCAGTTCTTC.

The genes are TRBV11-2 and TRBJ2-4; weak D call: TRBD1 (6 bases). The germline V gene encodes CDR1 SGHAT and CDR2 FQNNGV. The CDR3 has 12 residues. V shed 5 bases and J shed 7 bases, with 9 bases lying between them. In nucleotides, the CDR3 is TGTGCCAGCAGCCCGGGACACAACATTCAGTACTTC. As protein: CASSPGHNIQYF.

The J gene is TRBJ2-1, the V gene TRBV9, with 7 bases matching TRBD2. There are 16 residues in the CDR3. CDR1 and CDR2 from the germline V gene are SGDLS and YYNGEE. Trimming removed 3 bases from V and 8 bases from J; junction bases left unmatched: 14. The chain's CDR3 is CASSAVGGRAADEQFF. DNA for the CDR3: TGTGCCAGCAGCGCCGTAGGAGGGAGGGCCGCCGATGAGCAGTTCTTC.

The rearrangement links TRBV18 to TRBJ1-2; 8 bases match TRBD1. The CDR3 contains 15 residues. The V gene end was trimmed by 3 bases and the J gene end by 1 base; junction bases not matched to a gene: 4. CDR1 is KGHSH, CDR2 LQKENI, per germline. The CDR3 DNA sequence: TGTGCCAGCTCACCGGGACAGGATGTTAACTATGGCTACACCTTC. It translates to CASSPGQDVNYGYTF.

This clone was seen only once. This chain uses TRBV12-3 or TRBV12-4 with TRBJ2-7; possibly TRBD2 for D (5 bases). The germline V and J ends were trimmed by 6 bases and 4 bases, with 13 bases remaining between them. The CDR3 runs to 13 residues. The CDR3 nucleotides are TGTGCCAGCAGCCGGACTGAGGCATACGAGCAGTACTTC. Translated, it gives CASSRTEAYEQYF.

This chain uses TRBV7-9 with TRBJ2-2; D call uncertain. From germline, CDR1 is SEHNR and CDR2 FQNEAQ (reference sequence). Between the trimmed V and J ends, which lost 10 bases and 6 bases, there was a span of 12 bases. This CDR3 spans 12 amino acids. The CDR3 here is CATQVRSGELFF. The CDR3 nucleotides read TGTGCCACCCAAGTCAGATCCGGGGAGCTGTTTTTT.

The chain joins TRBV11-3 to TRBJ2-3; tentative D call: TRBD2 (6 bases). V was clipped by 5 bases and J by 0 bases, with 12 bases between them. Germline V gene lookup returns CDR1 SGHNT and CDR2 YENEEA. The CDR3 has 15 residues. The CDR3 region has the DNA TGTGCCAGCAGCCAAGGCGGGACTAGCACAGATACGCAGTATTTT. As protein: CASSQGGTSTDTQYF. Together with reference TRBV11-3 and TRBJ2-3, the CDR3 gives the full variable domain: EAGVVQSPRYKIIEKKQPVAFWCNPISGHNTLYWYLQNLGQGPELLIRYENEEAVDDSQLPKDRFSAERLKGVDSTLKIQPAELGDSAVYLCASSQGGTSTDTQYFGPGTRLTVL.

CDR3 nucleotide sequence: TGTGCCAGCAGCGCGACAGAAGCGAACACCGGGGAGCTGTTTTTT. Translating it yields CASSATEANTGELFF. The chain uses TRBV9 and TRBJ2-2, with a tentative D call TRBD1 (5 bases). Trimming removed 3 bases from V and 0 bases from J, with 9 bases in between. The CDR3 runs to 15 residues. Germline V gene data show CDR1 as SGDLS and CDR2 as YYNGEE.

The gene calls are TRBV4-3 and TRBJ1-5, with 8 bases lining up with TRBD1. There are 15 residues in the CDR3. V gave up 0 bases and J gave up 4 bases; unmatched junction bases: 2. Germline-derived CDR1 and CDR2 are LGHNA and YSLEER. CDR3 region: CASSQDHRGNQPQHF. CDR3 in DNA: TGCGCCAGCAGCCAAGATCACAGGGGGAATCAGCCCCAGCATTTT.

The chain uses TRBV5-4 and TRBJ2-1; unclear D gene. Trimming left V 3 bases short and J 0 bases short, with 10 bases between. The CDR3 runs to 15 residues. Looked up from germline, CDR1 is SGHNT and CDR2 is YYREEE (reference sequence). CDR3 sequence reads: CASSYTKSSYNEQFF. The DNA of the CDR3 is TGTGCCAGCAGCTATACCAAGAGCTCCTACAATGAGCAGTTCTTC.

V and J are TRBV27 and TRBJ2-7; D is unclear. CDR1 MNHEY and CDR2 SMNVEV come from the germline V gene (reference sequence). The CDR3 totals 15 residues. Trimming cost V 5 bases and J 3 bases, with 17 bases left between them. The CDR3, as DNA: TGTGCCAGCAGTCGAGGCAGCCCTCTGGTCTACGAGCAGTACTTC. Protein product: CASSRGSPLVYEQYF.

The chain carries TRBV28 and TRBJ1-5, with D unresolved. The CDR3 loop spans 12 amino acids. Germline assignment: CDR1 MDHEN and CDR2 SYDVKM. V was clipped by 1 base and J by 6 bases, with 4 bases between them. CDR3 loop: CASSLLSQPQHF. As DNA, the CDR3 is TGTGCCAGCAGTTTATTGAGTCAGCCCCAGCATTTT.

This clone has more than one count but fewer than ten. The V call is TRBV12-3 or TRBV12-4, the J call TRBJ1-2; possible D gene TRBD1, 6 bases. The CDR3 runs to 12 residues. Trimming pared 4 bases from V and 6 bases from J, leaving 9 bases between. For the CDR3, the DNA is TGTGCCAGCAGTTATCCAGGGGATGGCTACACCTTC. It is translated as CASSYPGDGYTF.